In this sample, the clone carrying this T cell receptor (beta chain) turned up many times. Unique molecular identifiers were used in preparing the TCRbeta library. TCRdb itself ran the PCR reads through MiXCR, one entry per CDR3 protein. The sample has hundreds of thousands of distinct CDR3 sequences, around 13% seen once; the top ten hold approximately 2.4%. The record originates from a study of T-cell reconstitution after alpha-beta-depleted transplantation in children. The CDR3 totals 10 residues. The ends were cut back, 5 bases at V and 7 bases at J, with 7 bases in the middle. Per the germline V gene, CDR1 is DFQATT and CDR2 is SNEGSKA (reference sequence).

V is TRBV20-1 and J is TRBJ2-3; D uncertain. This sequence was found in a human donor who donated a stem cell graft to a child with acute lymphoblastic leukemia. The starting material was PBMCs from the stem cell graft donor, obtained from the stem cell graft. The CDR3 coding sequence is TGCAGTGCTCCCCCACATACGCAGTATTTT. Translated: CSAPPHTQYF.